This T cell receptor (beta chain) is from a study of shared clonotypes between healthy human individuals. Sequenced by immunoSEQ multiplex PCR; TCRdb stores in-frame clones only, minus some. This sample has some 1 million clones, with roughly 80% found just once. Germline V gene sequence: CDR1 SEHNR, CDR2 FQNEAQ (reference sequence). This CDR3 is 16 amino acids long. Trimming stripped 5 bases from V and 6 bases from J, with 19 bases between. Specimen: memory CD4+ T cells sorted from blood. Subset specified: CD45RA-negative fraction. The source of this sequence is a man between 18 and 35 years old in good health. The genes are TRBV7-9 and TRBJ2-2; maybe TRBD2 (5 bases). Here the CDR3 DNA reads TGTGCCAGCAGCCCAAGAGCGGATTCCCGGGCCGGGGAGCTGTTTTTT. Amino acid sequence: CASSPRADSRAGELFF.